Listed here are 27 T cell receptor beta chains from one sample, sequenced in a study of CD8+ T cells in alopecia areata. Treatment indicated: oral pan-JAK inhibitor, 5-10 mg twice daily. cDNA prepared by RNA extraction and subsequent reverse transcription served as the template for sequencing. Sequencing was performed with immunoSEQ multiplex PCR; in TCRdb, only in-frame clones are kept and a portion is missing. Here the sample spans approximately 210,000 clones, 50% to 60% being singletons. The input for sequencing was CD4+ T cells sorted from blood, taken at week 4, from a patient treated with tofacitinib. These TCRs come from a human donor with alopecia areata.

The genes are TRBV29-1 and TRBJ2-5; 7 nucleotides line up with TRBD1. With 3 bases clipped from V and 5 bases from J, the junction kept 3 bases outside the gene matches. This CDR3 comprises 12 residues. CDR1 is SQVTM and CDR2 is ANQGSEA in the germline V gene. The CDR3: CSVETGRETQYF. DNA of the CDR3: TGCAGCGTTGAGACAGGGCGCGAGACCCAGTACTTC.

The chain recombines TRBV6-6 with TRBJ2-3; 13 positions match TRBD2. The CDR3 runs to 15 residues. Germline CDR1 is MNHNY and CDR2 is SVGAGI (reference sequence). Unmatched junction bases numbered 2, after V lost 7 bases and J lost 1 base. CDR3 amino acids: CASKTSGGRTDTQYF. The CDR3 DNA sequence: TGTGCCAGCAAGACTAGCGGGGGGCGCACAGATACGCAGTATTTT.

The chain employs TRBV30 and TRBJ2-1; 9 nucleotides match TRBD1. The V and J ends lost 2 bases and 7 bases, in that order; junction bases with no gene match: 6. The germline gives CDR1 GTSNPN, CDR2 SVGIG (reference sequence). The CDR3 is 14 residues long. CDR3 DNA: TGTGCCTGGAGTAGGGACAGGGAAGGGAATGAGCAGTTCTTC. Translating gives CAWSRDREGNEQFF. Looking up the rest from reference TRBV30 and TRBJ2-1 gives the full variable domain: SQTIHQWPATLVQPVGSPLSLECTVEGTSNPNLYWYRQAAGRGLQLLFYSVGIGQISSEVPQNLSASRPQDRQFILSSKKLLLSDSGFYLCAWSRDREGNEQFFGPGTRLTVL.

The chain joins TRBV7-9 to TRBJ2-6; perhaps TRBD2 as D (6 bases). CDR1 is SEHNR and CDR2 is FQNEAQ in the germline V gene (reference sequence). This CDR3 contains 16 residues. Trimming shortened V by 2 bases and J by 3 bases, and 11 bases separated the two germline ends. DNA for the CDR3: TGTGCCAGCAGCTTACGGAGGGCCGGTGGGGCCAACGTCCTGACTTTC. As protein: CASSLRRAGGANVLTF.

The rearrangement uses TRBV30 and TRBJ1-5, with D possibly TRBD1 on 6 matching bases. Germline lookup yields CDR1 GTSNPN and CDR2 SVGIG (reference sequence). The CDR3 length is 12 residues. V lost 4 bases, J lost 5 bases, and 9 bases lay in between. In DNA form, the CDR3 reads TGTGCCTGGAATAGGGGGTATCAGCCCCAGCATTTT. Residues: CAWNRGYQPQHF.

The chain carries TRBV5-1 and TRBJ2-7; TRBD1 might be the D (5 bases). Germline loops: CDR1 SGHRS, CDR2 YFSETQ. The V and J ends lost 4 bases and 9 bases respectively, with 20 bases between them. The CDR3 length is 14 residues. The CDR3 region has the DNA TGCGCCAGCAGCCTATCGTCGGCAGGGTGGTTGCAGTACTTC. Translated, it gives CASSLSSAGWLQYF.

The rearrangement links TRBV20-1 to TRBJ1-1, with D tentatively TRBD1 (5 bases). This CDR3 is built from 11 residues. Per the germline V gene, CDR1 is DFQATT and CDR2 is SNEGSKA (reference sequence). The V end lost 7 bases, the J end lost 6 bases, and 12 bases lay between the germline ends. The CDR3 is CSVPRGPEAFF. CDR3 DNA sequence: TGCAGTGTTCCTCGGGGCCCTGAAGCTTTCTTT.

The chain combines TRBV30 with TRBJ1-2, with a tentative D call TRBD1 (5 bases). Deletions cut 5 bases from V and 2 bases from J, with 18 bases between. The CDR3 is made up of 15 amino acids. The V gene's germline CDR1 is GTSNPN and CDR2 SVGIG (reference sequence). CDR3 in DNA: TGTGCCTGGGCACTCTCCCAGGGTAAGAACTATGGCTACACCTTC. It translates to CAWALSQGKNYGYTF.

This clone was seen at least ten times. The CDR3 loop is CAISERTENEQYF. The DNA for the CDR3 is TGTGCCATCAGTGAGCGGACAGAAAACGAGCAGTACTTC. The J gene is TRBJ2-7, the V gene TRBV10-3; tentatively, D is TRBD1 (6 bases). Trimming took off 2 bases at V and 5 bases at J, with 10 bases between the two ends. From germline, CDR1 is ENHRY and CDR2 SYGVKD. The CDR3 totals 13 residues.

The rearrangement links TRBV4-1 to TRBJ1-5; 7 bases map to TRBD1. CDR3 length: 15 amino acids. Unmatched junction bases numbered 5, after V lost 2 bases and J lost 4 bases. Germline V gene lookup returns CDR1 MGHRA and CDR2 YSYEKL. CDR3 amino acids: CASSQPRTGNQPQHF. CDR3 DNA sequence: TGCGCCAGCAGCCAACCTCGGACAGGAAATCAGCCCCAGCATTTT.

V is TRBV5-1 and J is TRBJ2-1, with D perhaps assigned TRBD1 or TRBD2 (5 bases each). The length of the CDR3 is 13 residues. Germline V gene sequence: CDR1 SGHRS, CDR2 YFSETQ. The V end was cut by 7 bases, the J end by 5 bases, with 13 bases between. CDR3 amino acids: CASSRGAHNEQFF. For the CDR3, the DNA is TGCGCCAGCTCCCGAGGGGCCCACAATGAGCAGTTCTTC.

In regard to this clone: Other DNA sequences within the sample encode an identical CDR3. V is TRBV29-1 and J is TRBJ1-1; D unclear. Trimming took off 4 bases at V and 5 bases at J, with 11 bases between the two ends. The CDR3 is 12 amino acids. Per the germline V gene, CDR1 is SQVTM and CDR2 is ANQGSEA. The CDR3 sequence: CSVGGVGTEAFF. The CDR3 nucleotides are TGCAGCGTTGGTGGGGTTGGGACTGAAGCTTTCTTT.

As for this clone: Other DNA sequences in this sample translate to the same CDR3. This rearrangement joins TRBV9 to TRBJ1-1; no clear D. This CDR3 has 13 amino acids. The germline V gene encodes CDR1 SGDLS and CDR2 YYNGEE. V was cut by 0 bases and J by 4 bases, with 7 bases left in between. The CDR3 loop is CASSVGTGTEAFF. For the CDR3, the DNA is TGTGCCAGCAGCGTAGGGACGGGCACTGAAGCTTTCTTT.

This clone was observed a few times. The rearrangement joins TRBV29-1 to TRBJ2-7; no firm D call. From germline, CDR1 is SQVTM and CDR2 ANQGSEA. The V and J ends lost 4 bases and 0 bases respectively, with 7 bases between them. The CDR3 has 12 amino acids. Here the CDR3 reads CSVGGNSYEQYF. CDR3 DNA sequence: TGCAGCGTTGGAGGAAACTCCTACGAGCAGTACTTC.

The chain employs TRBV5-1 and TRBJ2-7, with D possibly matching TRBD2 (6 bases). V was clipped by 0 bases and J by 2 bases, with 15 bases between them. This CDR3 contains 16 residues. The V gene's germline CDR1 is SGHRS and CDR2 YFSETQ. The CDR3 DNA follows: TGCGCCAGCAGCTTGGTCGGTAGCGGTTATACCTACGAGCAGTACTTC. Protein product: CASSLVGSGYTYEQYF. The variable domain in full, completed from reference TRBV5-1 and TRBJ2-7, reads KAGVTQTPRYLIKTRGQQVTLSCSPISGHRSVSWYQQTPGQGLQFLFEYFSETQRNKGNFPGRFSGRQFSNSRSEMNVSTLELGDSALYLCASSLVGSGYTYEQYFGPGTRLTVT.

Only one count was recorded for this clone. The chain is built from TRBV5-1 and TRBJ2-5; 7 bases line up with TRBD1. With V trimmed by 5 bases and J by 3 bases, 4 bases remained unmatched. Germline CDR1 SGHRS, CDR2 YFSETQ. The CDR3 is 13 amino acids. This CDR3 reads CASSFDREETQYF. In nucleotides, the CDR3 is TGCGCCAGCAGTTTCGACAGGGAAGAGACCCAGTACTTC.

J is TRBJ2-7 and V is TRBV5-4, with 7 bases fitting TRBD2. The CDR3 has 16 amino acids. Germline V CDR1 and CDR2: SGHNT, YYREEE (reference sequence). V shed 0 bases and J 4 bases; nucleotides not matched to a gene: 10. The CDR3 reads CASSLASGDLGYEQYF. In DNA, the CDR3 is TGTGCCAGCAGCTTGGCTAGCGGTGATTTGGGGTACGAGCAGTACTTC.

In its sample, this clone was seen a few times. The rearrangement joins TRBV7-9 to TRBJ2-5; weak D call: TRBD2 (6 bases). The CDR3 contains 14 residues. CDR1 and CDR2 (germline): SEHNR, FQNEAQ (reference sequence). V was shortened by 1 base and J by 4 bases, with 10 bases between the two germline ends. In DNA form, the CDR3 reads TGTGCCAGCAGCTTAGGCGGGGTCCCAGAGACCCAGTACTTC. Protein: CASSLGGVPETQYF.

Here the CDR3 reads CASSLGTARTDTQYF. Written as DNA, the CDR3 is TGCGCCAGCAGCTTGGGGACCGCACGCACAGATACGCAGTATTTT. The rearrangement uses TRBV5-1 and TRBJ2-3; D not certain. This CDR3 is built from 15 residues. V shed 0 bases and J shed 1 base, with 9 bases lying between them. Germline V gene data show CDR1 as SGHRS and CDR2 as YFSETQ.

This chain connects TRBV5-1 to TRBJ2-3; tentatively, D is TRBD1 (6 bases). The CDR3 runs 15 residues. Trimming stripped 3 bases from V and 2 bases from J, with 13 bases between. Germline CDR1 is SGHRS and CDR2 is YFSETQ. This CDR3 is CASSSHWTDTDTQYF. The CDR3 DNA follows: TGCGCCAGCAGCTCCCACTGGACAGACACAGATACGCAGTATTTT.

The chain employs TRBV7-9 and TRBJ2-1; D gene unclear. The CDR3 has 14 amino acids. The V and J ends lost 0 bases and 8 bases respectively, with 11 bases between them. Germline V gives CDR1 SEHNR, CDR2 FQNEAQ (reference sequence). DNA for the CDR3: TGTGCCAGCAGCTTAGCGAGCAGTGCCCATGAGCAGTTCTTC. The encoded protein is CASSLASSAHEQFF.

This clone came up a few times. This chain connects TRBV29-1 to TRBJ2-7; D may match TRBD1 or TRBD2 (6 bases each). This CDR3 is built from 11 residues. Trimming took off 6 bases at V and 7 bases at J, with 13 bases between the two ends. Germline-derived CDR1 and CDR2 are SQVTM and ANQGSEA. The CDR3 reads CSVNTGREQYF. The CDR3 nucleotides read TGCAGCGTAAACACAGGGAGGGAGCAGTACTTC.

The gene calls are TRBV30 and TRBJ1-2; D is undetermined. V was shortened by 3 bases and J by 4 bases, with 9 bases between the two germline ends. Germline V gene sequence: CDR1 GTSNPN, CDR2 SVGIG (reference sequence). The CDR3 totals 12 residues. CDR3 coding DNA: TGTGCCTGGAGGCAGGAGCTCTATGGCTACACCTTC. Translating gives CAWRQELYGYTF.

This clone was seen once. This chain uses TRBV27 with TRBJ1-1, with D tentatively TRBD1 (5 bases). V lost 2 bases and J lost 3, with 10 bases in between. The CDR3 spans 14 residues. The germline gives CDR1 MNHEY, CDR2 SMNVEV (reference sequence). The CDR3, as DNA: TGTGCCAGCAGTTTAGGGGACGTCGACACTGAAGCTTTCTTT. Protein product: CASSLGDVDTEAFF.

This chain links TRBV11-2 with TRBJ1-6; D may be TRBD1 (5 bases). The CDR3 covers 15 residues. CDR1 is SGHAT, CDR2 FQNNGV, per germline. The germline V and J ends were trimmed by 0 bases and 9 bases, with 12 bases remaining between them. CDR3 bases: TGTGCCAGCAGCTTAGATGAAGGGGTTTTTTCACCCCTCCACTTT. Residues: CASSLDEGVFSPLHF.

The V and J genes are TRBV9 and TRBJ2-5; D not resolved. Trimming stripped 3 bases from V and 5 bases from J, with 11 bases between. Germline V gene sequence: CDR1 SGDLS, CDR2 YYNGEE. The CDR3 has 13 residues. CDR3 residues: CASSAGPVETQYF. In DNA, the CDR3 is TGTGCCAGCAGCGCCGGCCCGGTCGAGACCCAGTACTTC. The whole variable domain, filled in from reference TRBV9 and TRBJ2-5, reads DSGVTQTPKHLITATGQRVTLRCSPRSGDLSVYWYQQSLDQGLQFLIQYYNGEERAKGNILERFSAQQFPDLHSELNLSSLELGDSALYFCASSAGPVETQYFGPGTRLLVL.

The chain links TRBV6-5 to TRBJ2-1; D may be TRBD2 (6 bases). With 5 bases removed from V and 12 bases from J, the gap between germline ends came to 14 bases. Germline lookup yields CDR1 MNHEY and CDR2 SVGAGI. The CDR3 loop spans 12 amino acids. The CDR3 reads CASSELGRGQFF. The CDR3 DNA sequence: TGTGCCAGCAGTGAACTCGGGCGGGGGCAGTTCTTC.